The source of this T cell receptor beta chain is a study of cytomegalovirus exposure and HLA in healthy donors. Overall study context: Findings of an earlier analysis included around 120 million unique TCR beta sequences from around 180 million T cells. Researchers found that roughly 80% of about 400 genotyped donors fell within the Caucasian-associated ancestry cluster.

CDR3 length: 15 residues. CDR1 is SGHNT and CDR2 is YENEEA in the germline V gene. The ends lost 4 bases at V and 6 bases at J; junction bases unmatched: 6. This cohort consisted of healthy bone marrow donors. In the PCR, 60 Vbeta and 13 Jbeta primers were used. Clones were sequenced by immunoSEQ multiplex PCR, and TCRdb holds only the in-frame ones, with some missing. This sample has approximately 180,000 clones, with approximately 79% found just once. J is TRBJ2-1 and V is TRBV11-3, with 10 bases that match TRBD2. The TCR originated in a man between 40 and 49 years old in good health and CMV-seropositive. Sequences were obtained from PBMCs. The DNA for the CDR3 is TGTGCCAGCAGCTCTCTAGCGGGAGAGGGCAATGAGCAGTTCTTC. Protein: CASSSLAGEGNEQFF.